A single sample gave rise to the 31 T cell receptor beta chains below, sequenced in a study of T cell responses to AZD1222 COVID-19 vaccine. Some clones are missing from TCRdb's copy, which holds only in-frame ones; the method was immunoSEQ multiplex PCR. The data contain about 130,000 clones, approximately 85% of them singletons. Sequencing used peripheral blood, obtained on day 0 of AZD1222 vaccination. The receptors originated from an adult in good health.

The gene calls are TRBV7-2 and TRBJ2-2; tentative D call: TRBD2 (6 bases). V gave up 3 bases and J gave up 3 bases, with 11 bases separating them. CDR1 and CDR2 from the germline V gene are SGHTA and FQGNSA. The CDR3 has 15 residues. The CDR3 here is CASSLGLTDTGELFF. CDR3 nucleotide sequence: TGTGCCAGCAGCTTGGGACTGACTGACACCGGGGAGCTGTTTTTT.

The chain has TRBV5-1 and TRBJ2-1; D may be TRBD1 (6 bases). The V gene lost 0 bases and the J gene lost 6 bases, with 10 bases spanning the gap. Germline CDR1 is SGHRS and CDR2 is YFSETQ. The length of the CDR3 is 14 residues. This CDR3 reads CASSLGGGFNEQFF. The CDR3 bases are TGCGCCAGCAGCTTGGGAGGGGGTTTCAATGAGCAGTTCTTC. Complete variable domain (other parts from reference TRBV5-1 and TRBJ2-1): KAGVTQTPRYLIKTRGQQVTLSCSPISGHRSVSWYQQTPGQGLQFLFEYFSETQRNKGNFPGRFSGRQFSNSRSEMNVSTLELGDSALYLCASSLGGGFNEQFFGPGTRLTVL.

The CDR3 DNA reads TGTGCCAGCAGCCTACAGGGGACCTCTAACTATGGCTACACCTTC. It specifies CASSLQGTSNYGYTF. J is TRBJ1-2 and V is TRBV7-9; 7 positions match TRBD1. Trimming at V came to 5 bases and at J to 0 bases, leaving 6 bases not matched to a gene. Germline CDR1 reads SEHNR; CDR2 reads FQNEAQ (reference sequence). The CDR3 length is 15 residues.

The gene calls are TRBV7-3 and TRBJ2-3; perhaps TRBD1 as D (6 bases). There are 14 residues in the CDR3. V was trimmed by 5 bases and J by 5 bases, leaving 14 bases between them. Germline lookup yields CDR1 SGHTA and CDR2 FQGTGA. The CDR3 loop reads CASSTTGRQDTQYF. CDR3 in DNA: TGTGCCAGCAGCACCACAGGGCGTCAAGATACGCAGTATTTT.

This sequence joins TRBV29-1 and TRBJ2-6, with 11 bases fitting TRBD1. CDR3 size: 16 residues. The J segment lost 2 bases and the V segment lost 6 bases, leaving 6 bases of the junction unmatched. Germline V gene sequence: CDR1 SQVTM, CDR2 ANQGSEA. CDR3 nucleotide sequence: TGCAGCGTCGAACGGACAGGGGGCACTGGGGCCAACGTCCTGACTTTC. Protein sequence: CSVERTGGTGANVLTF.

This rearrangement joins TRBV11-2 to TRBJ2-4; the D gene is possibly TRBD1 (6 bases). The CDR3 has 15 amino acids. The germline V and J ends were trimmed by 5 bases and 4 bases, with 15 bases remaining between them. Germline V gene sequence: CDR1 SGHAT, CDR2 FQNNGV. CDR3 in DNA: TGTGCCAGCAGCATAGGACAGCCCCAAAAAAACATTCAGTACTTC. This encodes CASSIGQPQKNIQYF.

This chain uses TRBV19 with TRBJ1-5; TRBD1 might be the D (6 bases). The V gene lost 4 bases and the J gene lost 0 bases, with 10 bases spanning the gap. This CDR3 is 15 amino acids long. Looked up from germline, CDR1 is LNHDA and CDR2 is SQIVND (reference sequence). The CDR3 spells CASSNRDYSNQPQHF. In DNA, the CDR3 is TGTGCCAGTAGTAACAGGGATTATAGCAATCAGCCCCAGCATTTT.

This clone was seen only once. The DNA of the CDR3 is TGTGCCAGCTGCTCAGTAGGGGGAAACACTGAAGCTTTCTTT. Protein product: CASCSVGGNTEAFF. The rearrangement uses TRBV11-3 and TRBJ1-1; TRBD1 is a possible D gene (6 bases). CDR3 length: 14 residues. Trimming stripped 8 bases from V and 2 bases from J, with 15 bases between. The V gene's germline CDR1 is SGHNT and CDR2 YENEEA. The whole variable domain, filled in from reference TRBV11-3 and TRBJ1-1, reads EAGVVQSPRYKIIEKKQPVAFWCNPISGHNTLYWYLQNLGQGPELLIRYENEEAVDDSQLPKDRFSAERLKGVDSTLKIQPAELGDSAVYLCASCSVGGNTEAFFGQGTRLTVV.

The rearrangement joins TRBV27 to TRBJ1-2; D possibly corresponds to TRBD1 (5 bases). V shed 6 bases and J shed 8 bases, with 19 bases lying between them. This CDR3 is built from 14 residues. CDR1 MNHEY and CDR2 SMNVEV come from the germline V gene (reference sequence). The CDR3 reads CASRTTEGPLGYTF. The CDR3 DNA follows: TGTGCCAGCAGGACGACAGAGGGCCCCTTGGGCTACACCTTC.

The J gene is TRBJ2-3, the V gene TRBV11-3; D unclear. The V gene lost 3 bases and the J gene lost 6 bases, with 4 bases spanning the gap. The CDR3 contains 11 residues. Germline V gene lookup returns CDR1 SGHNT and CDR2 YENEEA. The CDR3 sequence: CASSFEDTQYF. In DNA, the CDR3 is TGTGCCAGCAGCTTCGAGGATACGCAGTATTTT.

The chain combines TRBV19 with TRBJ2-7; tentative D call: TRBD1 (5 bases). The CDR3 runs 16 residues. Per the germline V gene, CDR1 is LNHDA and CDR2 is SQIVND (reference sequence). V lost 1 base, J lost 2 bases, and 15 bases lay in between. The CDR3 DNA reads TGTGCCAGTAGTATAGCCCCCATCGACAGTGCCTACGAGCAGTACTTC. Translation: CASSIAPIDSAYEQYF.

The V and J genes are TRBV5-4 and TRBJ2-3; 8 positions match TRBD1. From germline, CDR1 is SGHNT and CDR2 YYREEE (reference sequence). V gave up 4 bases and J gave up 6 bases; unmatched junction bases: 10. The CDR3 runs to 15 residues. CDR3 in amino acids: CASSQAVRGLDTQYF. The CDR3, as DNA: TGTGCCAGCAGCCAAGCGGTCAGGGGGCTCGATACGCAGTATTTT.

The chain recombines TRBV19 with TRBJ1-3; D is uncertain. The V and J ends lost 3 bases and 0 bases respectively, with 9 bases between them. Germline V gene data show CDR1 as LNHDA and CDR2 as SQIVND (reference sequence). This CDR3 is 15 amino acids long. The CDR3 sequence: CASSINRNSGNTIYF. The CDR3 DNA is TGTGCCAGTAGTATTAACCGGAACTCTGGAAACACCATATATTTT.

The chain uses TRBV6-4 and TRBJ2-1; perhaps TRBD2 as D (7 bases). The CDR3 is made up of 13 amino acids. Germline lookup yields CDR1 MRHNA and CDR2 SNTAGT. Deletions cut 2 bases from V and 6 bases from J, with 8 bases between. CDR3 amino acids: CASSDGGANEQFF. The CDR3 DNA follows: TGTGCCAGCAGTGACGGGGGGGCCAATGAGCAGTTCTTC.

The chain couples TRBV19 to TRBJ2-3; a possible D gene is TRBD1 (5 bases). Trimming stripped 3 bases from V and 7 bases from J, with 11 bases between. The CDR3 extends over 13 amino acids. Germline loops: CDR1 LNHDA, CDR2 SQIVND (reference sequence). The CDR3 bases are TGTGCCAGTAGTATGCTAGGGGCTCATACGCAGTATTTT. Protein: CASSMLGAHTQYF. Full variable domain (remainder filled in from reference TRBV19 and TRBJ2-3): DGGITQSPKYLFRKEGQNVTLSCEQNLNHDAMYWYRQDPGQGLRLIYYSQIVNDFQKGDIAEGYSVSREKKESFPLTVTSAQKNPTAFYLCASSMLGAHTQYFGPGTRLTVL.

This sequence joins TRBV30 and TRBJ1-3; D call uncertain. Germline V gene sequence: CDR1 GTSNPN, CDR2 SVGIG (reference sequence). The ends were cut back, 6 bases at V and 4 bases at J, with 13 bases in the middle. There are 13 residues in the CDR3. The CDR3 DNA sequence: TGTGCCTGCAGCTGGGGTACCGGAAACACCATATATTTT. Amino acids: CACSWGTGNTIYF.

V is TRBV6-5 and J is TRBJ1-1, with 10 bases matching TRBD1. Germline V gene data show CDR1 as MNHEY and CDR2 as SVGAGI. The ends lost 4 bases at V and 11 bases at J; junction bases unmatched: 7. This CDR3 is built from 13 residues. In DNA form, the CDR3 reads TGTGCCAGCAGTTGGGGACAGGGGAGCTCTGCTTTCTTT. It codes for CASSWGQGSSAFF.

This chain links TRBV7-2 with TRBJ2-5, with a weak D call TRBD2 (5 bases). Trimming left V 5 bases short and J 4 bases short, with 14 bases between. The CDR3 consists of 14 residues. Germline lookup yields CDR1 SGHTA and CDR2 FQGNSA. The CDR3: CASSNTYGGETQYF. The CDR3 DNA reads as TGTGCCAGCAGCAATACTTATGGAGGAGAGACCCAGTACTTC.

This sequence joins TRBV24-1 and TRBJ2-1, with unresolved D. With 3 bases removed from V and 6 bases from J, the gap between germline ends came to 11 bases. The CDR3 totals 14 residues. Germline CDR1 is KGHDR and CDR2 is SFDVKD. The CDR3 bases are TGTGCCACCAGTGATCCGCCTCGGTCCAATGAGCAGTTCTTC. As protein: CATSDPPRSNEQFF.

This clone was found a few times. The J gene is TRBJ1-3, the V gene TRBV21-1. TRBV21-1 is noted as a pseudogene. This CDR3 comprises 15 residues. CDR3 sequence (DNA): TGTGCCAGCAGCAAAGTGAGGTTCTCCGGAAACACCATATATTTT. Translated, it gives CASSKVRFSGNTIYF.

The chain joins TRBV10-1 to TRBJ2-2; the D call may be TRBD1 or TRBD2 (6 bases each). Trimming removed 6 bases at V and 6 bases at J, with 11 bases between. Germline V lookup: CDR1 WNHNN, CDR2 SYGVQD (reference sequence). CDR3 length: 13 residues. The CDR3 here is CASSGGQAGELFF. DNA of the CDR3: TGCGCCAGCAGCGGGGGCCAGGCCGGGGAGCTGTTTTTT.

J is TRBJ2-1 and V is TRBV30; 8 positions match TRBD2. The CDR3 length is 17 residues. Germline-derived CDR1 and CDR2 are GTSNPN and SVGIG (reference sequence). The V segment lost 0 bases and the J segment 0 bases; nucleotides outside the gene matches: 7. The CDR3 region is CAWSVPASGPSYNEQFF. Here the CDR3 DNA reads TGTGCCTGGAGTGTACCCGCTAGCGGGCCCTCCTACAATGAGCAGTTCTTC.

V gene TRBV3-1 (or the pseudogene TRBV3-2) combines with J gene TRBJ2-4; the D call may be TRBD1 or TRBD2 (6 bases each). Germline V gene lookup returns CDR1 LGHDT and CDR2 YNNKEL (reference sequence). CDR3 length: 14 amino acids. V was shortened by 8 bases and J by 11 bases, with 22 bases between the two germline ends. CDR3 nucleotide sequence: TGTGCCAGCGCTTGGAGGGGGTCGGAGGGCCTTCAGTACTTC. It yields the protein CASAWRGSEGLQYF.

The chain combines TRBV7-9 with TRBJ1-6, with D possibly TRBD1 on 5 matching bases. Between the trimmed V and J ends, which lost 5 bases and 5 bases, there was a span of 13 bases. CDR3 length equals 15 residues. The germline gives CDR1 SEHNR, CDR2 FQNEAQ (reference sequence). This chain's CDR3 is CASSPPGRNNSPLHF. In nucleotides, the CDR3 is TGTGCCAGCAGCCCCCCGGGACGGAATAATTCACCCCTCCACTTT.

This sequence joins TRBV4-3 and TRBJ1-4, with D unresolved. CDR1 and CDR2 (germline): LGHNA, YSLEER. The CDR3 is 15 residues long. Trimming cost V 0 bases and J 2 bases, with 7 bases left between them. The CDR3 DNA sequence: TGCGCCAGCAGCCAAGAGCCGGGGACTAATGAAAAACTGTTTTTT. Protein sequence: CASSQEPGTNEKLFF.

The rearrangement joins TRBV7-9 to TRBJ2-7, with TRBD2 matching over 7 bases. Trimming at V came to 3 bases and at J to 0 bases, leaving 5 bases not matched to a gene. The CDR3 is made up of 15 amino acids. Germline loops: CDR1 SEHNR, CDR2 FQNEAQ (reference sequence). CDR3 DNA sequence: TGTGCCAGCAGCTTTTCGCGGGGGAGCTCCTACGAGCAGTACTTC. It translates to CASSFSRGSSYEQYF.

The chain uses TRBV30 and TRBJ1-2; 10 bases are shared with TRBD1. V dropped 1 base and J dropped 4; count of bases not matched to a gene: 12. CDR3 length: 17 residues. In germline, CDR1 is GTSNPN, CDR2 SVGIG (reference sequence). The CDR3 is CAWSGSHRDRGTYGYTF. The CDR3 DNA reads TGTGCCTGGAGTGGATCGCACCGGGACAGGGGCACCTATGGCTACACCTTC. Supplemented by reference TRBV30 and TRBJ1-2, the full variable domain reads SQTIHQWPATLVQPVGSPLSLECTVEGTSNPNLYWYRQAAGRGLQLLFYSVGIGQISSEVPQNLSASRPQDRQFILSSKKLLLSDSGFYLCAWSGSHRDRGTYGYTFGSGTRLTVV.

This chain connects TRBV23-1 to TRBJ1-2; 8 positions match TRBD1. TRBV23-1 is an open reading frame whose function is uncertain. This CDR3 has 17 residues. Losses at the gene ends were 0 bases for V and 4 bases for J; bases not matched to a gene: 10. CDR3 nucleotide sequence: TGCGCCAGCAGTCAATCTAGGCCAGGGGGCCGGAGCTATGGCTACACCTTC. Translation gives CASSQSRPGGRSYGYTF.

The chain is built from TRBV30 and TRBJ1-2; D uncertain. The CDR3 is made up of 13 amino acids. V lost 5 bases, J lost 8 bases, and 18 bases lay in between. Per the germline V gene, CDR1 is GTSNPN and CDR2 is SVGIG (reference sequence). The CDR3 region is CAWSPGSAAGYTF. The CDR3, as DNA: TGTGCCTGGTCTCCCGGGTCAGCCGCCGGCTACACCTTC.

The V gene is TRBV14, the J gene TRBJ2-7; TRBD1 might be the D (6 bases). CDR1 SGHDN and CDR2 FVKESK come from the germline V gene. The germline V and J ends were trimmed by 1 base and 3 bases, with 7 bases remaining between them. The CDR3 has 13 residues. CDR3 nucleotide sequence: TGTGCCAGCAGCCAAGCAGGGGTCTACGAGCAGTACTTC. Its translation is CASSQAGVYEQYF. The full variable domain, with the rest looked up from reference TRBV14 and TRBJ2-7, is EAGVTQFPSHSVIEKGQTVTLRCDPISGHDNLYWYRRVMGKEIKFLLHFVKESKQDESGMPNNRFLAERTGGTYSTLKVQPAELEDSGVYFCASSQAGVYEQYFGPGTRLTVT.

The chain combines TRBV19 with TRBJ2-1; 11 bases line up with TRBD2. From germline, CDR1 is LNHDA and CDR2 SQIVND (reference sequence). After removal of 11 bases from V and 0 bases from J, the junction contained 15 bases not matched to a gene. CDR3 length: 18 residues. The CDR3 nucleotides are TGTGCCTCCCATCGGGCTAGCGGGAGGCCAAGCTCCTACAATGAGCAGTTCTTC. Its translation: CASHRASGRPSSYNEQFF.